This is a list of T cell receptor beta chains from one sample in a study of cytomegalovirus exposure and HLA in healthy donors. The assay was immunoSEQ multiplex PCR, and TCRdb's table has in-frame clones only and misses some. The table includes some 98,000 clones, around 80% detected once. Sample: PBMCs. Receptor source: a young man in good health and CMV-seropositive. Each CDR3 is given without its conserved first and last residue. The size field is filled for only some rows; it gives once, few, many or a size class.

TRBV27 - ASSRGDGFTEAF
TRBV27 - ASSQIRQGSDTQY
TRBV6-4 few ASSVEANTEAF
TRBV7-6 - ASSRNRGSFTEAF
TRBV5-1 - ASSLVGGSSYNEQF
TRBV11-2 few ASRGVAGANVLT
TRBV5-4 - ASGLDRNTEAF
TRBV6-6 few ASSAWTGEGNIQY
TRBV6-1 few ASSDGGGYEQY
TRBV19 - ASSGTISNQPQH
TRBV6-5 - ASSYRGGDFSDTQY
TRBV28 - ASSLVNQETQY
TRBV5-1 - ASSLDTGGGYGYT
TRBV6-5 few ASSYSRGGLNTEAF
TRBV28 - ASTSPGLASNTGELF
TRBV6-1 - ASSAYGEAGNPYGYT
TRBV7-9 - ASSNRTSGHEQY
TRBV10-3 few AISEIQLAGETRRDTQY
TRBV28 once ATRGQGPNEQY
TRBV15 once ATSRGGGQGPYEQY
TRBV10-2 - ASMLASTGELF
TRBV5-1 - ASSLERGAAGELF
TRBV28 once ASTTEVWEPNYGYT
TRBV4-1 few ASSQAGRDTGELF
TRBV27 - ASSDRTGLLNSPLH
TRBV1 - TSSQLTGGQETQY
TRBV2 - ASRRRSGGETQY
TRBV10-2 - ASRLDRGNEQY
TRBV6-1 - ASSAPGSNYEQY
TRBV4-1 few ASSTWTGSRGYT
TRBV14 once ASSLRLAGGPDTQY
TRBV5-4 - ASSSTSGRYNEQF
TRBV19 - ASREQGGQNQPQH
TRBV5-1 - ASSRDRGWETQY
TRBV6-1 - ASSVDSRRSPLH
TRBV9 - ASSVGLTGGVTDTQY
TRBV19 few ASSSRGGSNTGELF
TRBV5-1 - ASSPGGGTEAF
TRBV30 - AWSVPAGDFYEQY
TRBV2 - ASSNLTPAGGVFSGANVLT
TRBV28 - ASSRDSWVGGYT
TRBV2 - ASRRTGKAF
TRBV2 - ASRYDRQGNTEAF
TRBV18 - ASSPPQGRNSPLH
TRBV5-1 - ASRPILDREQETQY
TRBV28 - ASSPEDRVNTEAF
TRBV6-6 - ASSYGGTGRETQY